One and the same sample provided the 8 T cell receptor beta chains below, sequenced in a study of glioma-infiltrating T cells. Using RNA template, CDR3s of TCR alpha and beta were amplified with iRepertoire arm-PCR. Each CDR3 protein gets one entry after TCRdb re-called the multiplex PCR reads with MiXCR. Of roughly 190,000 distinct CDR3 sequences detected, over 25% appear once; the ten largest clones hold over 20%. Sequenced material: glioma tissue, nonneoplastic brain tissue, or PBMCs (not recorded which). These receptor sequences come from a human donor with low-grade glioma or glioblastoma, undergoing nonglioma brain surgery, or in good health (not recorded which).

As regards this clonotype: At one end, the junction sequence differs from germline, possibly due to a read error. This chain joins TRBV6-1 and TRBJ1-4, with 7 bases fitting TRBD1. Germline V lookup: CDR1 MNHNS, CDR2 SASEGT. This CDR3 is 12 amino acids long. The CDR3 loop reads CASSYTGTEPYF. CDR3 DNA sequence: TGTGCCAGCAGCTACACCGGGACAGAGCCCTATTTT.

Many counts were recorded for this clonotype. The CDR3 region has the DNA TGTGCCAGCAGCTTAGGTCTAGATGGCGAGCAGTACTTC. The encoded protein is CASSLGLDGEQYF. The chain combines TRBV7-8 with TRBJ2-7; D unclear. V was cut by 1 base and J by 6 bases, with 10 bases left in between. The CDR3 spans 13 residues. Germline V gene data show CDR1 as SGHVS and CDR2 as FQNEAQ.

The gene calls are TRBV11-2 and TRBJ2-7; D may be TRBD2 (7 bases). Germline V CDR1 and CDR2: SGHAT, FQNNGV. The CDR3 loop spans 15 amino acids. V was shortened by 5 bases and J by 3 bases, with 17 bases between the two germline ends. The CDR3, as DNA: TGTGCCAGCAGCGAAGTGCTGGGGGGGCTCTACGAGCAGTACTTC. Its translation: CASSEVLGGLYEQYF. The whole variable domain, filled in from reference TRBV11-2 and TRBJ2-7, reads EAGVAQSPRYKIIEKRQSVAFWCNPISGHATLYWYQQILGQGPKLLIQFQNNGVVDDSQLPKDRFSAERLKGVDSTLKIQPAKLEDSAVYLCASSEVLGGLYEQYFGPGTRLTVT.

Concerning this clonotype itself: One junction end disagrees with the germline gene, perhaps due to a read error. The chain uses TRBV20-1 and TRBJ1-1, with D unresolved. The germline gives CDR1 DFQATT, CDR2 SNEGSKA (reference sequence). CDR3 size: 13 residues. CDR3 residues: CSAEADINTEGFF. CDR3 DNA sequence: TGCAGTGCAGAGGCAGACATCAACACTGAAGGTTTCTTT.

Many counts were recorded for this clonotype. The J gene is TRBJ2-4, the V gene TRBV7-2, with TRBD1 identical over 7 bases. The ends lost 0 bases at V and 8 bases at J; junction bases unmatched: 4. Germline V gene data show CDR1 as SGHTA and CDR2 as FQGNSA. This CDR3 has 14 residues. CDR3 coding DNA: TGTGCCAGCAGCTTAGCCCAGGGGGAGTACATTCAGTACTTC. This codes for CASSLAQGEYIQYF.

This clonotype came up many times. The chain couples TRBV27 to TRBJ2-5; the D is unclear. Trimming left V 8 bases short and J 7 bases short, with 11 bases between. The CDR3 contains 11 residues. Germline values: CDR1 MNHEY, CDR2 SMNVEV (reference sequence). CDR3 sequence (DNA): TGTGCCAGCGGGTCCGCCGGGACCCAGTACTTC. It encodes CASGSAGTQYF.

A note on this clonotype: Germline is not matched at one junction end, which may reflect a read error. The J gene is TRBJ2-1, the V gene TRBV15, with no clear D. The CDR3 is 15 amino acids. Germline loops: CDR1 LNHNV, CDR2 YYDKDF (reference sequence). In DNA, the CDR3 is TGTGCCACCAGAAGAGATCCGGGCTGGTACAATGAGAAGTTCTTC. This translates into CATRRDPGWYNEKFF.

Many counts were recorded for this clonotype. The chain couples TRBV7-3 to TRBJ2-7; tentative D call: TRBD2 (6 bases). V was shortened by 2 bases and J by 5 bases, with 13 bases between the two germline ends. The CDR3 is 14 residues long. Per the germline V gene, CDR1 is SGHTA and CDR2 is FQGTGA. The CDR3: CASSLFGGTDEQYF. The CDR3 nucleotides are TGTGCCAGCAGCTTATTCGGCGGGACTGACGAGCAGTACTTC.